The source of this T cell receptor beta chain is a study of T cells in Graves' hyperthyroidism and ophthalmopathy. Regarding the study as a whole: Blood samples included most of the expanded thyroid clonotypes exceeding 0.001.

On this clonotype: Its antigen remains unidentified.

Trimming took 2 bases from V and 7 from J; bases not matched to a gene: 8. The CDR3 runs 15 residues. The germline CDR1 and CDR2 sequences are KGHDR and SFDVKD. It was RNA transcripts that yielded the amplified TCR beta CDR3 regions. TCR CDR3 underwent first-round RT-PCR with the HTBI primer set. TCRdb ran MiXCR on the multiplex PCR reads and lists one entry per CDR3 protein. The table includes 350,000 to 450,000 distinct CDR3 sequences, more than 12% detected once. Extraction of PBMCs used roughly 10 ml of fresh peripheral blood. This TCR came from a man aged 50 or older with Graves' ophthalmopathy. Source material: blood. The V and J genes are TRBV24-1 and TRBJ2-7, with TRBD2 matching over 9 bases. The DNA for the CDR3 is TGTGCCACCAGTGATTCGGCTAGCGGGACTAGGGAGCAGTACTTC. It encodes CATSDSASGTREQYF.